The 5 T cell receptor beta chains presented below share a single source sample, sequenced in a study of blood T cell repertoires in COVID-19. The assay was immunoSEQ multiplex PCR, and TCRdb's table has in-frame clones only and misses some. Of about 84,000 clones in the sample, 83% are singletons; the top ten hold roughly 29%. What was sequenced was peripheral blood. The receptors come from a woman of 80 years or more with acute or convalescent COVID-19.

This chain connects TRBV15 to TRBJ2-2; TRBD2 matches at 10 bases. CDR1 is LNHNV, CDR2 YYDKDF, per germline (reference sequence). The CDR3 contains 14 residues. J lost 4 bases, V lost 6 bases, and 2 bases had no gene match. The chain's CDR3 is CATRPSGGTGELFF. The CDR3 DNA follows: TGTGCCACCAGACCTAGCGGGGGCACCGGGGAGCTGTTTTTT.

This chain uses TRBV9 with TRBJ2-2, with D maybe TRBD2 (7 bases). Trimming took 4 bases from V and 8 from J, leaving 15 bases between them. This CDR3 is built from 14 residues. Germline V CDR1 and CDR2: SGDLS, YYNGEE. The CDR3 protein is CASSPSGGAGELFF. The DNA for the CDR3 is TGTGCCAGCAGCCCAAGTGGGGGGGCTGGGGAGCTGTTTTTT.

A remark on this clone: The sample holds other DNA sequences that translate to the same CDR3. V and J are TRBV11-2 and TRBJ2-2; D gene ambiguous. V lost 5 bases, J lost 4 bases, and 5 bases lay in between. The CDR3 consists of 12 residues. The germline gives CDR1 SGHAT, CDR2 FQNNGV. CDR3 DNA sequence: TGTGCCAGCAGCACGAGCACCGGGGAGCTGTTTTTT. Translation gives CASSTSTGELFF.

The chain is built from TRBV2 and TRBJ2-7; 7 nucleotides match TRBD2. Germline CDR1 SNHLY, CDR2 FYNNEI. The CDR3 is made up of 15 amino acids. After removal of 3 bases from V and 0 bases from J, the junction contained 5 bases not matched to a gene. The chain's CDR3 is CASSDAGAYSYEQYF. DNA for the CDR3: TGTGCCAGCAGTGACGCGGGAGCCTACTCCTACGAGCAGTACTTC.

The chain is built from TRBV7-2 and TRBJ2-7, with D perhaps TRBD1 (6 bases). The CDR3 extends over 12 amino acids. Per the germline V gene, CDR1 is SGHTA and CDR2 is FQGNSA. V was clipped by 5 bases and J by 5 bases, with 10 bases between them. CDR3 protein: CASSASGDEQYF. DNA for the CDR3: TGTGCCAGCAGCGCCTCAGGGGACGAGCAGTACTTC. Variable domain in full (rest from reference TRBV7-2 and TRBJ2-7): GAGVSQSPSNKVTEKGKDVELRCDPISGHTALYWYRQSLGQGLEFLIYFQGNSAPDKSGLPSDRFSAERTGGSVSTLTIQRTQQEDSAVYLCASSASGDEQYFGPGTRLTVT.